A selection of T cell receptor beta chains follows, all from one sample in a study of CD8+ T cells in alopecia areata. Profiled with immunoSEQ multiplex PCR; TCRdb holds only in-frame clones, not every one. Found here are about 110,000 clones, around 59% of them singletons; the top ten hold 20% to 25%. The specimen sequenced was CD8+ T cells sorted from blood. All receptors derive from a human donor in good health. CDR3s include the opening cysteine and the closing phenylalanine or tryptophan. The order of the fields is V gene, CDR3 length, CDR3 protein.

>TRBV15|10
CATKTDTQYF
>TRBV5-1|14
CASSSADSLYEQYF
>TRBV5-1|16
CASSLEQYSYNSPLHF
>TRBV6-5|16
CASSYPGPGGGYEQYF
>TRBV27|14
CASSFFGGSSGYTF
>TRBV7-9|13
CASSLPRNTEAFF
>TRBV4-3|16
CASSQEGYRFTDTQYF
>TRBV5-4|12
CASTEGTDTQYF
>TRBV11-2|16
CASSLVAGGPGDTQYF
>TRBV4-1|15
CASSQTGQSGSEAFF
>TRBV29-1|15
CSVVRTGGLVYGYTF
>TRBV20-1|11
CSATGHHGYTF
>TRBV14|17
CASSQPGTATSNQPQHF
>TRBV30|13
CAWSGLSVGELFF
>TRBV9|14
CASSAGQGAREQYF
>TRBV11-2|13
CASSSFSGDGYTF
>TRBV19|14
CASSFGQGNYGYTF
>TRBV5-6|13
CASSTGGGYGYTF
>TRBV7-9|14
CASSGRTVEETQYF
>TRBV28|19
CASRVVPLWAGTNTGELFF
>TRBV5-6|13
CASSQRYTGELFF